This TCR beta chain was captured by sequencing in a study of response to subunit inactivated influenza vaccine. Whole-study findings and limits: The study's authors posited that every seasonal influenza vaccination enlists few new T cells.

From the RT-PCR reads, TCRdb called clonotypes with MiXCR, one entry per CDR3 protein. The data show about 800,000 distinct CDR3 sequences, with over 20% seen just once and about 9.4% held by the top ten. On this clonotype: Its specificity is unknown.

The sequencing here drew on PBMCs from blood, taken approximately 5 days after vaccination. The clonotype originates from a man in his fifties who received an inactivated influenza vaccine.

This CDR3 is CAWSVRKLETNEQFF. CDR3 in DNA: TGTGCCTGGAGTGTACGTAAACTCGAAACTAATGAGCAGTTCTTC. The rearrangement uses TRBV30 and TRBJ2-1, with D uncertain. The CDR3 spans 15 residues. V was trimmed by 0 bases and J by 7 bases, leaving 16 bases between them. Looked up from germline, CDR1 is GTSNPN and CDR2 is SVGIG (reference sequence).